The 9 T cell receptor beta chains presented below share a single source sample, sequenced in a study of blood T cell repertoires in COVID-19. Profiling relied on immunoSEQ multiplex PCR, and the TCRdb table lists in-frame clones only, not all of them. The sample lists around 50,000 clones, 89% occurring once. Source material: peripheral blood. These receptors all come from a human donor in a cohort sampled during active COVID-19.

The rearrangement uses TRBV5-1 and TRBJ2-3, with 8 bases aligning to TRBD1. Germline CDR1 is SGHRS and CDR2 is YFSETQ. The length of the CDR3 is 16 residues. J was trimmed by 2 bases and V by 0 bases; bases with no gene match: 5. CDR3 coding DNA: TGCGCCAGCAGCTTGGCGGTGACAGGGGTCACAGATACGCAGTATTTT. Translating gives CASSLAVTGVTDTQYF.

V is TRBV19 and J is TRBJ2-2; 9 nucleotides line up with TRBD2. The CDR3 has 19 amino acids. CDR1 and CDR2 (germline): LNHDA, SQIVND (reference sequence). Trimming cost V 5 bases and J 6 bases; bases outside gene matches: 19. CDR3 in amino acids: CASSSRGGGGARLAGELFF. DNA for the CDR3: TGTGCCAGTAGTTCCCGGGGTGGCGGGGGGGCCAGGTTGGCCGGGGAGCTGTTTTTT.

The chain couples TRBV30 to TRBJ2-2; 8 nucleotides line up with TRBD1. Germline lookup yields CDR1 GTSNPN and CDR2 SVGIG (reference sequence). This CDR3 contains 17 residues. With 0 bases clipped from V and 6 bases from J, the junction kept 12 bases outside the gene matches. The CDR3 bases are TGTGCCTGGAGTGTACTGGAGACAGGGGATAGGGCCGGGGAGCTGTTTTTT. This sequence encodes CAWSVLETGDRAGELFF.

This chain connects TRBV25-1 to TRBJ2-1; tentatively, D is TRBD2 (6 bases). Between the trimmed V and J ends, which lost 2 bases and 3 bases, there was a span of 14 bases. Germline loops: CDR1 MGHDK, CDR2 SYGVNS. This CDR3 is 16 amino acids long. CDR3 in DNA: TGTGCCAGCAGTGAAATAGGAGGGGTAAACTACAATGAGCAGTTCTTC. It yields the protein CASSEIGGVNYNEQFF. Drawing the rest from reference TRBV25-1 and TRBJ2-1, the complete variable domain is EADIYQTPRYLVIGTGKKITLECSQTMGHDKMYWYQQDPGMELHLIHYSYGVNSTEKGDLSSESTVSRIRTEHFPLTLESARPSHTSQYLCASSEIGGVNYNEQFFGPGTRLTVL.

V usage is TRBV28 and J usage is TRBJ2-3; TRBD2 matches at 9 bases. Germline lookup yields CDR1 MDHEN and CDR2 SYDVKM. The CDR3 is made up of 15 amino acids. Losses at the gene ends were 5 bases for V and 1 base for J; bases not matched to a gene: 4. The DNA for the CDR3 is TGTGCCAGCAGTATCTCTAGCGGGGGCACAGATACGCAGTATTTT. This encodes CASSISSGGTDTQYF.

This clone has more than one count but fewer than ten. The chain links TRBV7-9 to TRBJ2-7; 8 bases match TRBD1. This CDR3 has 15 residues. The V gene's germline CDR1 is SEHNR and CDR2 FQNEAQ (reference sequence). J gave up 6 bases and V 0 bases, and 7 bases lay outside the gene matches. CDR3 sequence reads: CASSLAFKQGGEQYF. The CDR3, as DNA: TGTGCCAGCAGCTTAGCTTTTAAACAGGGGGGCGAGCAGTACTTC.

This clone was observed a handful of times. CDR3 nucleotide sequence: TGTGCCAGCAGGGATCAGAGGGAGACCCAGTACTTC. This gives the protein CASRDQRETQYF. The chain combines TRBV3-1 (or the pseudogene TRBV3-2) with TRBJ2-5; D call uncertain. The CDR3 totals 12 residues. The germline gives CDR1 LGHDT, CDR2 YNNKEL (reference sequence). Trimming removed 6 bases from V and 5 bases from J, with 10 bases in between.

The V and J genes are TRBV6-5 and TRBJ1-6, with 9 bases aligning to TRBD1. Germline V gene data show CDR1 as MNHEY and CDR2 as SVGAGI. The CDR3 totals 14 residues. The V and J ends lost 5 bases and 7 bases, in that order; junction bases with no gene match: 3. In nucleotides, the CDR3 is TGTGCCAGCAGTCCGGACAGGGGAAATTCACCCCTCCACTTT. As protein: CASSPDRGNSPLHF.

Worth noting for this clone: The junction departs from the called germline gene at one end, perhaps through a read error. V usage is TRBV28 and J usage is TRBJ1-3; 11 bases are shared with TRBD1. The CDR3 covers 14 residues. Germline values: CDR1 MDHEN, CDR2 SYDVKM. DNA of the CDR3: TGTGCCAGCAGATTATGGGGACAGGGGGACACCATATATTTT. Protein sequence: CASRLWGQGDTIYF.